This TCR beta chain emerged from a study of T cells after posttransplantation cyclophosphamide. Notes on the study in general: TRB overlap between skin or GI tissue T cells and blood was limited. TRB clonality was highly associated with recipient CMV seropositivity and reactivation.

Turning to this clone: No antigen is known for it.

The table came from immunoSEQ multiplex PCR; TCRdb's copy has only in-frame clones and leaves some out. This sample has about 66,000 clones, with about 94% found just once. The clonotype comes from a woman aged 25-40 years in good health and a related stem cell transplant donor. The sample taken for sequencing was PBMCs.

CDR3 in DNA: TGTGCCAGCAGTTGGATCGGGGAGCGGTATGGCGGGGAGCTGTTTTTT. Translation: CASSWIGERYGGELFF. The rearrangement joins TRBV27 to TRBJ2-2; tentatively, D is TRBD2 (5 bases). The germline V and J ends were trimmed by 4 bases and 7 bases, with 19 bases remaining between them. Germline CDR1 MNHEY, CDR2 SMNVEV (reference sequence). There are 16 residues in the CDR3.